This TCR beta chain was recovered during a study of early T cells in non-severe SARS-CoV-2 infection. The V gene's germline CDR1 is SGHRS and CDR2 YFSETQ. The CDR3 covers 13 residues. V gave up 0 bases and J gave up 5 bases, with 8 bases separating them. Individual cDNA molecules received unique molecular identifiers during library preparation. Each CDR3 protein gets one entry after TCRdb re-called the 5' RACE reads with MiXCR. This table has approximately 45,000 distinct CDR3 sequences, 7% to 7.5% appearing once. The study, taken as a whole, reports: Private and CD4 specificities were missed by VDJdb matching, which favored anti-spike CD8 responses.

This clonotype showed up many times. Antigen: not known. The chain has TRBV5-1 and TRBJ1-2, with unresolved D. The sequenced sample consisted of whole blood. This sequence was found in an adult who was a healthcare worker with PCR-confirmed SARS-CoV-2 infection or an uninfected control (not recorded which). CDR3 in amino acids: CASSLDAGYGYTF. The DNA for the CDR3 is TGCGCCAGCAGCTTGGACGCAGGATATGGCTACACCTTC.